This note documents a single T cell receptor beta chain sequence. Its antigen is unidentified. This record comes from a study of vaccination effects on CD4 cells after COVID-19. Overall study context: Participants received two doses of either the BNT162b2 or mRNA-1273 vaccine. General observations from the study: Only a few convalescent patients and no early post-infection timepoints featured in the study.

Data came from immunoSEQ multiplex PCR; TCRdb stores just in-frame clones and leaves some out. This sample has 26,000 or so clones; approximately 70% occur once, and the top ten carry over 20%. Expansion with viral peptide pools was applied to antigen-specific CD4+ T cells by the ViraFEST assay prior to sequencing. Isolating CD4+ T cells followed about 10 days of culture. Vaccine recipients lacked prior SARS-CoV-2 infection and had negative nucleocapsid antibodies. About 2 million PBMC were seeded per well and grown in the presence of about 10 IU/ml IL-2 and around 9 ug/ml peptides. IL-2 medium supplanted half the medium on days 3 and 7. Germline CDR1 is SGHVS and CDR2 is FQNEAQ. V dropped 5 bases and J dropped 3; count of bases not matched to a gene: 1. The CDR3 extends over 13 amino acids.

This chain uses TRBV7-8 with TRBJ1-2, with 9 bases matching TRBD1. Here the sequenced sample was CD4+ T cells from PBMCs cultured with HCoV-NL63 spike peptides, taken before COVID-19 vaccination. The sequence derives from a human donor who received a COVID-19 vaccine. CDR3 coding DNA: TGTGCCAGCAGCGGGGACAGGGACTATGGCTACACCTTC. Amino acids: CASSGDRDYGYTF.